The 15 T cell receptor beta chains presented below share a single source sample, sequenced in a study of T cells in Graves' hyperthyroidism and ophthalmopathy. TCR beta CDR3 regions were amplified from RNA. In the first-round RT-PCR of the TCR CDR3, the HTBI primer set was used. MiXCR, applied by TCRdb to the multiplex PCR reads, yields one record per CDR3 protein. The sample lists about 760,000 distinct CDR3 sequences; 30% to 40% were seen once. Sequencing was performed on blood. These receptors were collected from a woman aged 40 to 55 with Graves' hyperthyroidism.

This clonotype was found a few times. The CDR3 DNA sequence: TGTGCCAGCAGCTCCAGACCGGGACTCTATGGCTACACCTTC. Residues: CASSSRPGLYGYTF. The genes are TRBV27 and TRBJ1-2, with D possibly TRBD1 on 5 matching bases. Germline-derived CDR1 and CDR2 are MNHEY and SMNVEV (reference sequence). This CDR3 contains 14 residues. Trimming took off 6 bases at V and 4 bases at J, with 15 bases between the two ends.

The chain couples TRBV25-1 to TRBJ1-2; tentative D call: TRBD1 (5 bases). The germline V gene has CDR1 MGHDK and CDR2 SYGVNS. The CDR3 covers 13 residues. V lost 6 bases and J lost 8, with 16 bases in between. CDR3 residues: CASRAARAGGYTF. The CDR3 nucleotides are TGTGCCAGCAGGGCAGCCAGGGCTGGGGGCTACACCTTC.

Ten or more counts support this clonotype. The chain carries TRBV7-9 and TRBJ2-2, with TRBD2 as a possible D gene (6 bases). CDR1 is SEHNR, CDR2 FQNEAQ, per germline (reference sequence). The CDR3 has 16 amino acids. The V and J ends lost 0 bases and 0 bases respectively, with 8 bases between them. In DNA form, the CDR3 reads TGTGCCAGCAGCTTAGCGGGAGGTACGAACACCGGGGAGCTGTTTTTT. This codes for CASSLAGGTNTGELFF.

This clonotype was seen at least ten times. The CDR3 DNA is TGTGCCAGCAGCTTGCGACCCAGAGGAAATTCACCCCTCCACTTT. It translates to CASSLRPRGNSPLHF. This chain joins TRBV7-3 and TRBJ1-6; unclear D gene. Per the germline V gene, CDR1 is SGHTA and CDR2 is FQGTGA. V shed 3 bases and J shed 7 bases, with 13 bases lying between them. CDR3 length equals 15 residues.

The rearrangement uses TRBV19 and TRBJ1-1, with D possibly TRBD1 on 5 matching bases. The CDR3 extends over 14 amino acids. Trimming took off 8 bases at V and 1 base at J, with 14 bases between the two ends. Germline V gene sequence: CDR1 LNHDA, CDR2 SQIVND (reference sequence). The DNA of the CDR3 is TGTGCCAGTGTCATGACGGGGACGAACACTGAAGCTTTCTTT. Translated: CASVMTGTNTEAFF.

Comments on this clonotype: Just one base apart from a much larger clone, this may be a read error. This chain uses TRBV6-5 with TRBJ1-2, with a weak D call TRBD1 (6 bases). This CDR3 has 15 amino acids. Germline V gene lookup returns CDR1 MNHEY and CDR2 SVGAGI. CDR3 sequence reads: CASRPQGQYSYGHTF. The CDR3 DNA reads as TGTGCCAGCAGACCACAGGGACAATACTCCTATGGCCACACCTTC.

A remark on this clonotype: A much larger clone sits a single nucleotide away, making a read error possible. J is TRBJ2-5 and V is TRBV5-6, with 11 positions matching TRBD2. The CDR3 covers 14 residues. J gave up 4 bases and V 4 bases, and 3 bases lay outside the gene matches. From germline, CDR1 is SGHDT and CDR2 YYEEEE. The CDR3 loop is CASSNSGRGETQYF. In nucleotides, the CDR3 is TGTGCCAGCAGCAATAGCGGGAGGGGAGAGACCCAGTACTTC. Full variable domain (missing parts from reference TRBV5-6 and TRBJ2-5): DAGVTQSPTHLIKTRGQQVTLRCSPKSGHDTVSWYQQALGQGPQFIFQYYEEEERQRGNFPDRFSGHQFPNYSSELNVNALLLGDSALYLCASSNSGRGETQYFGPGTRLLVL.

This clonotype was observed at least ten times. This chain joins TRBV15 and TRBJ1-1; no reliable D call. Trimming pared 0 bases from V and 2 bases from J, leaving 10 bases between. Germline V gene sequence: CDR1 LNHNV, CDR2 YYDKDF (reference sequence). The CDR3 has 15 amino acids. CDR3 nucleotides: TGTGCCACCAGCAGAGATTCTGTGGGCAACACTGAAGCTTTCTTT. It encodes CATSRDSVGNTEAFF.

This clonotype occurred a few times. The J gene is TRBJ2-2, the V gene TRBV20-1, with TRBD1 matching 8 bases. This CDR3 contains 16 residues. Looked up from germline, CDR1 is DFQATT and CDR2 is SNEGSKA (reference sequence). V lost 0 bases and J lost 1; bases outside the gene matches: 4. The CDR3 here is CSARDPGQGNTGELFF. The CDR3 bases are TGCAGTGCTAGAGATCCTGGACAGGGGAACACCGGGGAGCTGTTTTTT.

With regard to this clonotype: A junction end diverges from the germline sequence, so it may reflect a read error. The rearrangement links TRBV7-2 to TRBJ1-1; the D is unclear. Germline V gives CDR1 SGHTA, CDR2 FQGNSA. CDR3 length equals 13 residues. CDR3 region: CASSLAVSTEALF. The CDR3 nucleotides read TGTGCCAGCAGCTTAGCGGTTAGCACTGAAGCTTTGTTT.

The J gene is TRBJ1-6, the V gene TRBV29-1; TRBD1 agrees at 8 bases. Germline CDR1 SQVTM, CDR2 ANQGSEA. Trimming took 3 bases from V and 13 from J; bases not matched to a gene: 17. There are 16 residues in the CDR3. CDR3 nucleotides: TGCAGCGTTGATTCCCCGGGGACAGGCACCGGTCTCCCCCTCCACTTT. Translating gives CSVDSPGTGTGLPLHF. The full variable domain, with the rest looked up from reference TRBV29-1 and TRBJ1-6, is SAVISQKPSRDICQRGTSLTIQCQVDSQVTMMFWYRQQPGQSLTLIATANQGSEATYESGFVIDKFPISRPNLTFSTLTVSNMSPEDSSIYLCSVDSPGTGTGLPLHFGNGTRLTVT.

This clonotype was seen only a few times. The DNA for the CDR3 is TGTGCCAGCAGCAACGGACTAGCGGGGACAGATACGCAGTATTTT. It specifies CASSNGLAGTDTQYF. The rearrangement joins TRBV7-9 to TRBJ2-3, with 12 bases lining up with TRBD2. Trimming at V came to 5 bases and at J to 3 bases, leaving 3 bases not matched to a gene. CDR1 SEHNR and CDR2 FQNEAQ come from the germline V gene (reference sequence). There are 15 residues in the CDR3.

This clonotype came up many times. The rearrangement uses TRBV10-3 and TRBJ1-3; 7 nucleotides match TRBD1. J gave up 4 bases and V 0 bases, and 9 bases lay outside the gene matches. The CDR3 extends over 17 amino acids. Germline lookup yields CDR1 ENHRY and CDR2 SYGVKD. CDR3 sequence reads: CAISESGGDSHGNTIYF. CDR3 coding DNA: TGTGCCATCAGTGAGTCAGGGGGGGACAGCCACGGAAACACCATATATTTT.

CDR3 region: CASSSPSWSYGYTF. The CDR3 DNA reads as TGTGCCAGCAGTAGCCCTTCGTGGAGCTATGGCTACACCTTC. The rearrangement links TRBV28 to TRBJ1-2; D not resolved. V was trimmed by 5 bases and J by 4 bases, leaving 14 bases between them. The germline V gene has CDR1 MDHEN and CDR2 SYDVKM. The CDR3 covers 14 residues.

Notes on this clonotype: A much larger clone differs from this one at a single base, so this may be a read error. The chain joins TRBV19 to TRBJ2-6; maybe TRBD1 (6 bases). CDR1 is LNHDA and CDR2 is SQIVND in the germline V gene (reference sequence). The CDR3 is 16 residues long. The CDR3 reads CASSTLQGSGANVLAF. Written as DNA, the CDR3 is TGTGCCAGTAGCACCCTACAGGGTTCAGGGGCCAACGTCCTGGCTTTC.